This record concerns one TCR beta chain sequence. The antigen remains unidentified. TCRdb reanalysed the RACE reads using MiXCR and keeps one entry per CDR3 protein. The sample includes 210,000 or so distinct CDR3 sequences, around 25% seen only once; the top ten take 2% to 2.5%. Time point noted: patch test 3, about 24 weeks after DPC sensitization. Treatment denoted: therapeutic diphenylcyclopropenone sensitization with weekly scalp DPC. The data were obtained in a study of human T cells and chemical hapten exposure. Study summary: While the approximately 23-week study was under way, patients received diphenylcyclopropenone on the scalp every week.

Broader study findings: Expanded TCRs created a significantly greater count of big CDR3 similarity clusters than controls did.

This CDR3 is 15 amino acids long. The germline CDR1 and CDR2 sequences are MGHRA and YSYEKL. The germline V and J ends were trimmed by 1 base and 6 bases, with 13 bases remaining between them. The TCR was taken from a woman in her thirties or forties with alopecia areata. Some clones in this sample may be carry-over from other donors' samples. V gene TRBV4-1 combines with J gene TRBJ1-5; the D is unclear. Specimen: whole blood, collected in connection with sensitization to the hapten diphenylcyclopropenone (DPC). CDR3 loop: CASSQVSRAGQPQHF. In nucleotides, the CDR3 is TGCGCCAGCAGCCAAGTATCGAGGGCAGGTCAGCCCCAGCATTTT.